What follows is one T cell receptor beta chain and its context. This sample is part of a study of blood T cell repertoires in COVID-19. On the study more broadly: The cDNA or gDNA used as material had been derived from T cells, B-cell-depleted T cells, or PBMCs.

Here immunoSEQ multiplex PCR was the method, and the copy in TCRdb shows in-frame clones only, minus some. The sample has about 210,000 clones, about 92% seen once; the top ten hold around 1.2%. This TCR derives from a man in his thirties or forties with acute or convalescent COVID-19. The specimen was peripheral blood.

The CDR3: CASSKGTWAAFF. The DNA of the CDR3 is TGTGCCAGCAGCAAGGGTACTTGGGCAGCTTTCTTT. The chain links TRBV21-1 to TRBJ1-1; the D call in the table, TRBD1, was not verified against the DNA. TRBV21-1 is a pseudogene locus. CDR3 size: 12 residues.